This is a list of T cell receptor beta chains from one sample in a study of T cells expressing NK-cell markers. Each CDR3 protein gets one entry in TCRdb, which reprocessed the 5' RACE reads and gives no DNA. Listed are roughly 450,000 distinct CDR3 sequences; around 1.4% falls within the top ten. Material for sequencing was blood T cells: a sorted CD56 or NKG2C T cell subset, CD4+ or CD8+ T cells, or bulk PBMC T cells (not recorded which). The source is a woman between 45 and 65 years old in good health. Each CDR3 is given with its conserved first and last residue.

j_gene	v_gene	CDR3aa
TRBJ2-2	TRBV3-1	CASRRTSGRLRTGELFF
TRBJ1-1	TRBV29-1	CSASGRGKAFF
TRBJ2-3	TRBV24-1	CATSDLQGAQREDVDTQYF
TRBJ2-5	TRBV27	CASSFSSAGSMLETQYF
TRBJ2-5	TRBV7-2	CASSLASWYQETQYF
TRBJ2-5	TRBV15	CATSSREVETQYF
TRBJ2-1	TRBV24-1	CATSDPNKQGALVREQFF
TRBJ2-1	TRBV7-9	CASSLQTETYNEQFF
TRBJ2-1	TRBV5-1	CASSLVSSGSLVGNEQFF
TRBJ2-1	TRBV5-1	CASSSGQGMGNEQFF
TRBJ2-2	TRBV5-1	CASSLGFRGPRELFF
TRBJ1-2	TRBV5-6	CASSFRRTYGYTF
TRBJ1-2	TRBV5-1	CASSQTSDYGYTF
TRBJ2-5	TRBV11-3	CASSLDLRGETQYF
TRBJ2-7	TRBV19	CASSIPLTGLEQYF
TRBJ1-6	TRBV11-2	CASSLIQGSVSPLHF
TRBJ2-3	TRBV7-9	CASSLAGALRDTQYF
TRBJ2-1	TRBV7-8	CASSSKRVAVYASNEQFF
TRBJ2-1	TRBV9	CASSVGGSFYNEQFF
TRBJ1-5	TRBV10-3	CASGPEPGKGAQHF
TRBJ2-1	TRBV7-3	CASSLTGTGKWNEQFF
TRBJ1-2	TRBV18	CASSLTRDNDYGYTF
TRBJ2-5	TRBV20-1	CSAPNWGPQETQYF
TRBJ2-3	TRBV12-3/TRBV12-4	CASTAFGSTQYF
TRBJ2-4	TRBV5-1	CASSLGDAWGGNIQYF
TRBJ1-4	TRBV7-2	CASSLGGGTAEKLFF
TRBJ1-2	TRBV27	CASSLTPRVRSLGYTF
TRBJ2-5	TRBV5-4	CASSTGLADGRETQYF
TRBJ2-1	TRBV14	CASSQGSPSGRTKYYNEQFF
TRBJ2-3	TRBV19	CASSIGGWTDTQYF
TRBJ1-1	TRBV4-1	CASSQGFRRTEAFF
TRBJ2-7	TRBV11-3	CASSLSEPNEQYF
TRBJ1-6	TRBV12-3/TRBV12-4	CASRPGIYNSPLHF
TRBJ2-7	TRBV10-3	CAIQRELGYEQYF
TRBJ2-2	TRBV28	CASSSSFPTGELFF
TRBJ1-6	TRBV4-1	CASTREPNYNSPLHF
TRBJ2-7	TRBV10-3	CASGTGGSYEQYF
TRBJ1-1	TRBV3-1	CASRPRQGPNTEAFF
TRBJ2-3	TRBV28	CASIGPPRGRFKTDTQYF
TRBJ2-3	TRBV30	CAWSFGSLPGTDTQYF
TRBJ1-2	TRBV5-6	CASSFSPGAYFYTF
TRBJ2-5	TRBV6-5	CASSPDGRETQYF
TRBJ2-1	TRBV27	CASRARTGRGRNEQFF
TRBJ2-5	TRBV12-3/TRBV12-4	CASSLAGLGLSETQYF
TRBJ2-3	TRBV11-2	CASSLDRVADTQYF
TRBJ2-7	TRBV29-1	CSANRGGSGYEQYF
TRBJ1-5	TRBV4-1	CASSRSETQGAQHF
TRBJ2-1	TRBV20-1	CSARPLAGNYNEQFF
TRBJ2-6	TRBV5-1	CASSLAASTFSGANVLTF
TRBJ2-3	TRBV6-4	CASSASGNTDTQYF
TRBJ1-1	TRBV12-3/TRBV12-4	CASSLGAGRNTEAFF
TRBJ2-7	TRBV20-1	CSARRPGTSWAYEQYF
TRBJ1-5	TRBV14	CASSPRQPQHF
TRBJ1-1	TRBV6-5	CASSEGGRLDTEAFF
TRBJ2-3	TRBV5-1	CASSTPGQNTDTQYF
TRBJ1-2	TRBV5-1	CASSLRTTLGDGYTF
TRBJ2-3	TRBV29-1	CSVARPDRGGEDTQYF
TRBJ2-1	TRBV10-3	CAISADRVFYNEQFF
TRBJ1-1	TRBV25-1	CASPFGLHNTEAFF
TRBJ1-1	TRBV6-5	CASMSEGGRMNTEAFF